The source of this T cell receptor (beta chain) is a study of OX40 agonist ivuxolimab in advanced cancers. Sequencing used immunoSEQ multiplex PCR; TCRdb keeps in-frame clones, though not all of them. Here the sample spans some 65,000 clones, about nine tenths being singletons. The CDR3 totals 17 residues. Germline values: CDR1 SGHRS, CDR2 YFSETQ. Trimming took 0 bases from V and 3 from J; bases not matched to a gene: 8. This chain connects TRBV5-1 to TRBJ2-7; 11 nucleotides agree with TRBD2. The clonotype originates from an adult with an advanced solid tumor such as melanoma, head and neck, liver or kidney cancer. This specimen consisted of CD4+ or CD8+ T cells sorted from blood, obtained in a trial of the OX40 agonist ivuxolimab. The CDR3 nucleotides are TGCGCCAGCAGCTTGGGGGGACTAGCGGCAGGTATCTACGAGCAGTACTTC. Amino acids: CASSLGGLAAGIYEQYF.